This TCR beta chain was captured in a study of tumor-infiltrating lymphocytes in primary liver carcinoma. To note about this clonotype: A read error may account for a junction end that differs from germline.

The study co-extracted DNA and RNA from around 20-30 mg of unsorted bulk tissue. The patients presented with primary liver carcinoma, which was managed through surgical resection. The study found over 75% viable tumor cells in every tumor sample. CDR1 is SGHAT and CDR2 is FQNNGV in the germline V gene. The CDR3 is made up of 16 amino acids. Total RNA amounting to around 450 ng was the source from which TCR beta cDNA was made with a constant-region primer. Slightly modified ARM-PCR with three nested multiplex PCR rounds yielded TCR beta libraries. Forward primers for TRBV1-TRBV30 and a C-beta reverse primer served the first two PCR rounds, at around 9 cycles each. In TCRdb, the multiplex PCR reads were re-called with MiXCR into one record per CDR3 protein. The sample holds about 190,000 distinct CDR3 sequences, 85% seen once.

The material sequenced was tumor tissue from primary liver carcinoma. V usage is TRBV11-2 and J usage is TRBJ2-5, with 7 bases fitting TRBD2. The TCR sequence derives from a man aged 40-50 years with primary liver carcinoma and hepatitis B virus infection. The CDR3 nucleotides are TGTGCCAGCAGATTAGGACTAGTGGGAAACCAAGAGATCCAGTACTTC. This codes for CASRLGLVGNQEIQYF.